Below are 19 T cell receptor beta chains sequenced from a single sample in a study of T cells after yellow fever vaccination. TCRdb called the 5' RACE reads again in MiXCR, with one record for every CDR3 protein. Of about 340,000 distinct CDR3 sequences listed, about 4% were seen once; the top ten hold around 24%. The sample consisted of PBMCs, taken 5 days after the yellow fever booster vaccination. The receptor source for this set is a young man who received the YFV17D yellow fever vaccine.

The chain carries TRBV5-1 and TRBJ2-6; no firm D call. Looked up from germline, CDR1 is SGHRS and CDR2 is YFSETQ. The V gene lost 0 bases and the J gene lost 0 bases, with 10 bases spanning the gap. There are 17 residues in the CDR3. The CDR3 DNA reads TGCGCCAGCAGCTTGGAAGTGTCGGGCTCTGGGGCCAACGTCCTGACTTTC. It translates to CASSLEVSGSGANVLTF.

Only a few counts were recorded for this clonotype. V and J are TRBV2 and TRBJ1-6; 11 bases fit TRBD1. The trim removed 6 bases at V and 10 bases at J, leaving 8 bases unmatched. The CDR3 runs 15 residues. Germline V CDR1 and CDR2: SNHLY, FYNNEI. CDR3: CASSGGTGGDSPLHF. The CDR3 coding sequence is TGTGCCAGCAGCGGGGGGACAGGGGGTGACTCACCCCTCCACTTT.

This clonotype was seen only a few times. This chain uses TRBV5-1 with TRBJ1-2; perhaps TRBD1 as D (6 bases). The CDR3 consists of 16 residues. V was cut by 1 base and J by 4 bases, with 17 bases left in between. The germline V gene has CDR1 SGHRS and CDR2 YFSETQ. CDR3 sequence (DNA): TGCGCCAGCAGCTTGAGTCTAACGGGGGCAGGCTATGGCTACACCTTC. This codes for CASSLSLTGAGYGYTF.

This clonotype was seen ten or more times. This chain joins TRBV20-1 and TRBJ2-6; D possibly uses TRBD1 or TRBD2 (5 bases each). CDR3 size: 14 residues. Germline-derived CDR1 and CDR2 are DFQATT and SNEGSKA (reference sequence). V shed 3 bases and J shed 4 bases, with 10 bases lying between them. CDR3 bases: TGCAGTGCTAGGGCCGGGGCCGGGGCCAACGTCCTGACTTTC. Amino acid sequence: CSARAGAGANVLTF.

Only a few counts were recorded for this clonotype. The chain recombines TRBV5-6 with TRBJ2-7; 14 bases are shared with TRBD2. The CDR3 totals 13 residues. Germline V gene data show CDR1 as SGHDT and CDR2 as YYEEEE. V was pared by 3 bases and J by 10 bases, with 3 bases of the junction left unmatched. CDR3 loop: CASSWGLAGEQYV. The CDR3 DNA reads as TGTGCCAGCAGCTGGGGACTAGCGGGGGAACAGTACGTC.

This clonotype turned up a few times. The chain is built from TRBV7-2 and TRBJ1-3, with D possibly matching TRBD1 (5 bases). V lost 5 bases, J lost 0 bases, and 11 bases lay in between. Per germline, CDR1 SGHTA and CDR2 FQGNSA. There are 15 residues in the CDR3. DNA for the CDR3: TGTGCCAGCAGCATGGGACGGTCCTCTGGAAACACCATATATTTT. It is translated as CASSMGRSSGNTIYF.

This clonotype has a handful of counts. The chain links TRBV20-1 to TRBJ2-5; 8 bases are a match to TRBD1. The germline CDR1 and CDR2 sequences are DFQATT and SNEGSKA (reference sequence). Unmatched junction bases numbered 11, after V lost 4 bases and J lost 7 bases. The CDR3 has 14 amino acids. The CDR3 DNA follows: TGCAGTGCTACAGGGGGCTCATTACTCGGGACCCAGTACTTC. Amino acids: CSATGGSLLGTQYF.

This clonotype was seen a handful of times. The rearrangement links TRBV12-3 or TRBV12-4 to TRBJ2-1, with D possibly TRBD1 on 6 matching bases. This CDR3 is built from 16 residues. V was cut by 0 bases and J by 2 bases, with 11 bases left in between. The CDR3 nucleotides read TGTGCCAGCAGTTTAGCCACAGGGTATCCCTACAATGAGCAGTTCTTC. Protein product: CASSLATGYPYNEQFF.

This clonotype appeared many times. This chain uses TRBV7-8 with TRBJ2-4; 12 nucleotides line up with TRBD2. Trimming took 3 bases from V and 0 from J; bases not matched to a gene: 3. Germline lookup yields CDR1 SGHVS and CDR2 FQNEAQ. The CDR3 covers 17 residues. The CDR3 DNA sequence: TGTGCCAGCAGCTTCGTACTAGCGGGGGGAGCCAAAAACATTCAGTACTTC. This sequence encodes CASSFVLAGGAKNIQYF.

There are many counts of this clonotype. This chain links TRBV7-6 with TRBJ2-3; 10 nucleotides match TRBD2. V lost 5 bases and J lost 5; bases outside the gene matches: 7. The CDR3 has 15 residues. Germline V gene sequence: CDR1 SGHVS, CDR2 FNYEAQ. The CDR3 coding sequence is TGTGCCAGCAGCGAAAGCGGGGGGGCGGAAGATACGCAGTATTTT. This encodes CASSESGGAEDTQYF.

This clonotype was counted at least ten times. The CDR3 region is CASRSLQGRTEAFF. For the CDR3, the DNA is TGCGCCAGCAGATCCCTACAGGGTAGGACTGAAGCTTTCTTT. The J gene is TRBJ1-1, the V gene TRBV5-1; D is perhaps TRBD1 (6 bases). CDR1 and CDR2 from the germline V gene are SGHRS and YFSETQ. The V end lost 5 bases, the J end lost 5 bases, and 16 bases lay between the germline ends. This CDR3 contains 14 residues.

This clonotype was recorded a few times. This chain joins TRBV24-1 and TRBJ2-3; D is perhaps TRBD2 (5 bases). The germline CDR1 and CDR2 sequences are KGHDR and SFDVKD. The CDR3 consists of 14 residues. Trimming cost V 4 bases and J 0 bases, with 7 bases left between them. The CDR3: CATSDRLSTDTQYF. Here the CDR3 DNA reads TGTGCCACCAGTGACCGACTAAGCACAGATACGCAGTATTTT.

This sequence joins TRBV5-4 and TRBJ2-2; 11 positions agree with TRBD1. The V segment lost 3 bases and the J segment 4 bases; nucleotides outside the gene matches: 5. Germline-derived CDR1 and CDR2 are SGHNT and YYREEE (reference sequence). The CDR3 is 16 amino acids. The CDR3: CASSSRDRGFTGELFF. DNA for the CDR3: TGTGCCAGCAGCTCCCGGGACAGGGGGTTCACCGGGGAGCTGTTTTTT.

This clonotype was seen ten or more times. The chain combines TRBV9 with TRBJ2-1; D is undetermined. The CDR3 contains 13 residues. Germline loops: CDR1 SGDLS, CDR2 YYNGEE. Trimming pared 3 bases from V and 7 bases from J, leaving 11 bases between. CDR3 residues: CASSELTPNEQFF. The DNA of the CDR3 is TGTGCCAGCAGCGAACTGACACCTAATGAGCAGTTCTTC.

This clonotype showed up just a few times. The chain couples TRBV6-2 or TRBV6-3 to TRBJ2-2, with TRBD2 matching over 10 bases. CDR1 and CDR2 (germline): MNHEY, SVGEGT. V lost 6 bases to trimming and J lost 8 bases; unmatched junction nucleotides: 12. The CDR3 totals 16 residues. The CDR3 DNA follows: TGTGCCAGCAGGCCCACTAGCGGGGTGAGAGCAGGGGAGCTGTTTTTT. Encoded protein: CASRPTSGVRAGELFF.

This clonotype was recorded a few times. The chain combines TRBV5-4 with TRBJ2-2; D not certain. With 2 bases removed from V and 7 bases from J, the gap between germline ends came to 12 bases. This CDR3 spans 14 amino acids. CDR1 is SGHNT and CDR2 is YYREEE in the germline V gene (reference sequence). The CDR3 region has the DNA TGTGCCAGCAGCTTCCGTCCCGCGGACGGGGAGCTGTTTTTT. Protein: CASSFRPADGELFF.

The chain recombines TRBV20-1 with TRBJ2-2; D not certain. The germline gives CDR1 DFQATT, CDR2 SNEGSKA (reference sequence). CDR3 length: 13 amino acids. The V and J ends lost 4 bases and 0 bases respectively, with 6 bases between them. DNA of the CDR3: TGCAGTGCTACCCGAGCGAACACCGGGGAGCTGTTTTTT. Amino acids: CSATRANTGELFF.

Points on this clonotype: An end of the junction differs from the germline gene, which may be a read error. The rearrangement links TRBV12-3 or TRBV12-4 to TRBJ2-7; D is unclear. There are 12 residues in the CDR3. The CDR3: CASSPPGNERYF. As DNA, the CDR3 is TGTGCCAGCAGTCCCCCGGGTAACGAGCGGTACTTC.

The genes are TRBV19 and TRBJ1-4; D not resolved. The germline V and J ends were trimmed by 3 bases and 6 bases, with 11 bases remaining between them. Germline assignment: CDR1 LNHDA and CDR2 SQIVND (reference sequence). The CDR3 contains 14 residues. This CDR3 is CASSIPGSDEKLFF. DNA for the CDR3: TGTGCCAGTAGTATCCCCGGGTCGGATGAAAAACTGTTTTTT.